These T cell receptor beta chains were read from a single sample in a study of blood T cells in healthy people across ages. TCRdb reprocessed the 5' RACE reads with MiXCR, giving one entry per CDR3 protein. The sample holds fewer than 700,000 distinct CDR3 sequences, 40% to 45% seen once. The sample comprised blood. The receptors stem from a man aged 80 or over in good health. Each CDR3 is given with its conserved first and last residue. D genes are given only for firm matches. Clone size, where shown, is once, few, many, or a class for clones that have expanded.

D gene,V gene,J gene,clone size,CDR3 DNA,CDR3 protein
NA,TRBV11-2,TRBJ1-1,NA,TGTGCCAGCAGCCCCCTGATTGGACCGAACACTGAAGCTTTCTTT,CASSPLIGPNTEAFF
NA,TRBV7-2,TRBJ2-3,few,TGTGCCAGCAGTCGTACCCTCGATACGCAGTATTTT,CASSRTLDTQYF
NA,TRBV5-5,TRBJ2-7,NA,TGTGCCAGCAGCTTGAGTCCGGGAAGCATCGAGCAGTACTTC,CASSLSPGSIEQYF
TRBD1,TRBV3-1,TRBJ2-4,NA,TGTGCCAGCAGCCAGGGACAGGGGTTGGCAAACATTCAGTACTTC,CASSQGQGLANIQYF
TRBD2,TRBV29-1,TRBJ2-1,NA,TGCAGCGTTGCTCCACTGGGGGGGTCGGCCAATGAGCAGTTCTTC,CSVAPLGGSANEQFF
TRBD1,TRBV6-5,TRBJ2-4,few,TGTGCTTCGGGACAGGGGGCCAGAGAGCAGTACTTC,CASGQGAREQYF
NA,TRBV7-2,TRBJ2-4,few,TGTGCCAGCAGCTTAGCGGGGGGTTCCAAAAACATTCAGTACTTC,CASSLAGGSKNIQYF
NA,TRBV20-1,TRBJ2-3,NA,TGCAGTGCTACGCGACAGACAAGCACAGATACGCAGTATTTT,CSATRQTSTDTQYF
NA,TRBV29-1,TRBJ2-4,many,TGCAGCGTAGGGGGAGGGACCGGGAAAAACATTCAGTACTTC,CSVGGGTGKNIQYF
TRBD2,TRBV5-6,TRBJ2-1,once,TGTGCCAGCAGCTATCTAAGCGGGAGAATCACCTACAATGAGCAGTTCTTC,CASSYLSGRITYNEQFF
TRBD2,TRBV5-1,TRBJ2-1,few,TGCGCCAGCAGCTCCTCGACTAGCGGGAGGGCCGAGGGCTGGCGGGATGAGCAGTTCTTC,CASSSSTSGRAEGWRDEQFF
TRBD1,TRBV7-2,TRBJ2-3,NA,TGTGCCAGCAGCAAGGACAGGACAGATACGCAGTATTTT,CASSKDRTDTQYF
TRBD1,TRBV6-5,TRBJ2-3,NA,TGTGCCAGCAGTCGAGACAGGGTCGCAGATACGCAGTATTTT,CASSRDRVADTQYF
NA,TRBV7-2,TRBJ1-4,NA,TGTGCCAGCAGCTTCAAGACAGGCCCTAATGAAAAACTGTTTTTT,CASSFKTGPNEKLFF
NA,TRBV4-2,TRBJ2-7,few,TGTGCCAGCAGCCAAGATCTGACCCCAACCTACGAGCAGTACTTC,CASSQDLTPTYEQYF
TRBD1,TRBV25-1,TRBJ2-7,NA,TGTGCCAGCAGTGGTCTAACCGGGACAGGGGACTTACTCTACGAGCAGTACTTC,CASSGLTGTGDLLYEQYF
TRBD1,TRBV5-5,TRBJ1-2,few,TGTGCCAGCAGCGTGGGGGGGACAGCGACTAACTATGGCTACACCTTC,CASSVGGTATNYGYTF
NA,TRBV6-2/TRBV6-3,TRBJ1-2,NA,TGTGCCAGCAGTTACCGCTGGCAGAGCTATGGCTACACCTTC,CASSYRWQSYGYTF
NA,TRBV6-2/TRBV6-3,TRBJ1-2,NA,TGTGCCAGCAGTTATCCGGCGGAATCCTATGGCTACACCTTC,CASSYPAESYGYTF
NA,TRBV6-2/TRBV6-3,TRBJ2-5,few,TGTGCCAGCAGTTACTCGAGACAGGCGAACCAAGAGACCCAGTACTTC,CASSYSRQANQETQYF
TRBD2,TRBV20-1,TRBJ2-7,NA,TGCAGTGCAAATTTAGCGGGGGGATTCTACGAGCAGTACTTC,CSANLAGGFYEQYF
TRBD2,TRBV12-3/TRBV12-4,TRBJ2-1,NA,TGTGCCAGCAGTACCCGGACTAGAGACTACAATGAGCAGTTCTTC,CASSTRTRDYNEQFF
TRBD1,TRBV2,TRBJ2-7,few,TGTGCCAGGCGGGACAGGGGATATGGAGAGCAGTACTTC,CARRDRGYGEQYF
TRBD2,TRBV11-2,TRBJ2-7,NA,TGTGCCAGCAGCTACAGCGGGGGTGCAAACGAGCAGTACTTC,CASSYSGGANEQYF
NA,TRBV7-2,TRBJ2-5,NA,TGTGCCAGCAGCCCTGGGAAGGGGGGGCAGCGCCAAGAGACCCAGTACTTC,CASSPGKGGQRQETQYF
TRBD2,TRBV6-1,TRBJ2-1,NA,TGTGCCAGCAGGCTGGGGACTAGCGGGGGGACGAATGAGCAGTTCTTC,CASRLGTSGGTNEQFF
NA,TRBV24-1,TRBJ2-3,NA,TGTGCCACCAGTCCCTCCCGACAGGGAGGCGCAGATACGCAGTATTTT,CATSPSRQGGADTQYF
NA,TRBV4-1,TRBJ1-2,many,TGCGCCAGCAGCCAAGAGACGACGGCGGGAGGAGGCTACACCTTC,CASSQETTAGGGYTF
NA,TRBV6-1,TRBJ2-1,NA,TGTGCCAGCAGTGAACCGACCCTAGCGAGAGAGCAGTTCTTC,CASSEPTLAREQFF